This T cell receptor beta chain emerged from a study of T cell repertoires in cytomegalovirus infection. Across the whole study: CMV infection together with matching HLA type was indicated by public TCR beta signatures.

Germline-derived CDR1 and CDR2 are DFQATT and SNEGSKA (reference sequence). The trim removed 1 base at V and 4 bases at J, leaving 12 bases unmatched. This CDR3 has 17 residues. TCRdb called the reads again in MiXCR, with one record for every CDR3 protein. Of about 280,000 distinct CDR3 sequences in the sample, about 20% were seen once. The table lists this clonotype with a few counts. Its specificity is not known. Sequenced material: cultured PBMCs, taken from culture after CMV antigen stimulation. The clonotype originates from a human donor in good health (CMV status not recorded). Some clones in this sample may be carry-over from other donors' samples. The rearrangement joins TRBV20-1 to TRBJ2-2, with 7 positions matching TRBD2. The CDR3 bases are TGCAGTGCTAGAGCCCCCCCGGCGGGAGCGGGCACCGGGGAGCTGTTTTTT. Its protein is CSARAPPAGAGTGELFF.